This T cell receptor beta chain stems from a study of T cell responses to AZD1222 COVID-19 vaccine. Of note for this clone: Its antigen is unknown.

Notes on the study in general: The span of vaccine-associated CD4 TCRs extended across spike, with dominance at 160-218 and 743-854. Rises in breadth and depth of Spike-specific TCRs came after two AZD1222 doses. Clonal diversity was possibly underestimated; the donors were predominantly white British and more often female.

Here immunoSEQ multiplex PCR was the method, and the copy in TCRdb shows in-frame clones only, minus some. The sample carries approximately 120,000 clones, around 83% recorded once. Second-dose intervals near 4 or 12 weeks were combined. V dropped 5 bases and J dropped 6; count of bases not matched to a gene: 7. The CDR3 contains 14 residues. In germline, CDR1 is SGHNT, CDR2 YENEEA. This specimen was peripheral blood, taken 28 days after the second AZD1222 dose. The sequence came from an adult who received the AZD1222 COVID-19 vaccine. This chain uses TRBV11-3 with TRBJ2-1; 7 bases are shared with TRBD1. CDR3 sequence (DNA): TGTGCCAGCAGCCGGGGACAGTCGACCAATGAGCAGTTCTTC. As protein: CASSRGQSTNEQFF.